The 24 T cell receptor beta chains given below trace back to one sample, sequenced in a study of long-term antiretroviral therapy in people with HIV. Running of the v3.0 immunoSEQ assay took place at survey level. Measured with immunoSEQ multiplex PCR; TCRdb has only the in-frame clones, and not every one. The sample holds tens of thousands of clones, approximately 86% seen once. The material sequenced was unsorted PBMCs, taken 0.8 years after starting antiretroviral therapy. These receptors came from a woman in her twenties or thirties with HIV.

V and J are TRBV6-1 and TRBJ1-2; perhaps TRBD1 as D (6 bases). With 2 bases removed from V and 6 bases from J, the gap between germline ends came to 19 bases. The CDR3 loop spans 16 amino acids. The germline V gene has CDR1 MNHNS and CDR2 SASEGT. The CDR3 sequence is CASSEIEATGTHGYTF. The CDR3 region has the DNA TGTGCCAGCAGTGAAATAGAAGCTACAGGGACCCATGGCTACACCTTC.

This chain links TRBV2 with TRBJ1-1; TRBD1 agrees at 8 bases. The CDR3 length is 14 residues. Looked up from germline, CDR1 is SNHLY and CDR2 is FYNNEI. After removal of 7 bases from V and 3 bases from J, the junction contained 7 bases not matched to a gene. The CDR3 reads CASISDRGDTEAFF. In DNA form, the CDR3 reads TGTGCCAGCATTAGCGACAGGGGCGACACTGAAGCTTTCTTT.

V gene TRBV4-2 combines with J gene TRBJ1-3; D is unclear. Deletions cut 1 base from V and 0 bases from J, with 13 bases between. Germline CDR1 is LGHNA and CDR2 is YNFKEQ. This CDR3 comprises 17 residues. CDR3 loop: CASSQVWQSDSGNTIYF. CDR3 bases: TGTGCCAGCAGCCAAGTCTGGCAGAGCGACTCTGGAAACACCATATATTTT.

This chain links TRBV11-2 with TRBJ2-7; either TRBD1 or TRBD2 may supply D (6 bases each). Germline CDR1 SGHAT, CDR2 FQNNGV. The CDR3 spans 14 residues. The V end lost 0 bases, the J end lost 4 bases, and 10 bases lay between the germline ends. CDR3: CASSLEGAGYEQYV. The DNA for the CDR3 is TGTGCCAGCAGCTTAGAGGGGGCGGGGTACGAGCAGTACGTC.

This chain links TRBV7-3 with TRBJ2-4; 12 bases fit TRBD1. CDR1 and CDR2 from the germline V gene are SGHTA and FQGTGA. V dropped 4 bases and J dropped 4; count of bases not matched to a gene: 8. This CDR3 region has 17 residues. CDR3 protein: CASSSQPGQGAKNIQYF. CDR3 sequence (DNA): TGTGCCAGCAGCTCTCAGCCGGGACAGGGGGCGAAAAACATTCAGTACTTC.

The gene calls are TRBV7-8 and TRBJ2-1; 12 positions agree with TRBD2. Trimming removed 7 bases from V and 7 bases from J; junction bases left unmatched: 5. Germline V gene data show CDR1 as SGHVS and CDR2 as FQNEAQ. The CDR3 length is 14 residues. The CDR3 coding sequence is TGTGCCAGCAACCCTGGGACTAGCGGGAATGAGCAGTTCTTC. Encoded protein: CASNPGTSGNEQFF. Variable domain in full (rest from reference TRBV7-8 and TRBJ2-1): GAGVSQSPRYKVAKRGQDVALRCDPISGHVSLFWYQQALGQGPEFLTYFQNEAQLDKSGLPSDRFFAERPEGSVSTLKIQRTQQEDSAVYLCASNPGTSGNEQFFGPGTRLTVL.

The chain has TRBV2 and TRBJ2-2, with TRBD1 as a possible D gene (5 bases). Trimming shortened V by 4 bases and J by 5 bases, and 14 bases separated the two germline ends. The CDR3 length is 15 residues. Germline lookup yields CDR1 SNHLY and CDR2 FYNNEI. The CDR3 sequence: CASSVILDKTGELFF. Here the CDR3 DNA reads TGTGCCAGCAGTGTGATCCTGGACAAGACCGGGGAGCTGTTTTTT.

V is TRBV6-1 and J is TRBJ2-7; D remains unclear. The germline V gene encodes CDR1 MNHNS and CDR2 SASEGT. CDR3 length: 11 amino acids. Trimming shortened V by 4 bases and J by 3 bases, and 4 bases separated the two germline ends. The CDR3 is CASSADYEQYV. The CDR3 nucleotides are TGTGCCAGCAGTGCTGACTACGAGCAGTACGTC.

The genes are TRBV7-2 and TRBJ2-3, with D unclear. From germline, CDR1 is SGHTA and CDR2 FQGNSA. The CDR3 contains 14 residues. The V end was cut by 3 bases, the J end by 1 base, with 8 bases between. Written as DNA, the CDR3 is TGTGCCAGCAGCTTGTCGGCCGGCACAGATACGCAGTATTTT. Its protein product is CASSLSAGTDTQYF.

This rearrangement joins TRBV21-1 to TRBJ2-5; TRBD2 is the table's D call and was not checked against the DNA. TRBV21-1 is a recognized pseudogene. There are 15 residues in the CDR3. The CDR3 nucleotides read TGTGCCAGCAGCAAAGAAGACTTCTATCGAGAGACCCAGTACTTC. Encoded protein: CASSKEDFYRETQYF.

CDR3 residues: CASTRQGREKLFF. The CDR3 nucleotides read TGTGCCAGTACCAGACAGGGTCGTGAAAAACTGTTTTTT. This chain links TRBV19 with TRBJ1-4; 7 nucleotides align to TRBD1. CDR3 length: 13 residues. Germline loops: CDR1 LNHDA, CDR2 SQIVND (reference sequence). With 7 bases clipped from V and 7 bases from J, the junction kept 6 bases outside the gene matches.

This chain's CDR3 is CASKGSVDWTDTQYF. DNA for the CDR3: TGTGCCAGCAAAGGGAGCGTCGATTGGACAGATACGCAGTATTTT. The chain employs TRBV2 and TRBJ2-3; D is possibly TRBD2 (5 bases). V was trimmed by 7 bases and J by 3 bases, leaving 17 bases between them. Germline-derived CDR1 and CDR2 are SNHLY and FYNNEI. This CDR3 region has 15 residues.

CDR3 in DNA: TGCGCCAGCAGCCAAACAGGGGGCACTTCACCCCTCCACTTT. Amino acids: CASSQTGGTSPLHF. The chain uses TRBV4-1 and TRBJ1-6; TRBD1 aligns across 9 bases. Trimming removed 2 bases from V and 9 bases from J; junction bases left unmatched: 2. The CDR3 totals 14 residues. CDR1 and CDR2 (germline): MGHRA, YSYEKL.

The rearrangement uses TRBV6-5 and TRBJ2-5, with D hard to call. The germline gives CDR1 MNHEY, CDR2 SVGAGI. The CDR3 sequence is 14 residues long. V lost 8 bases to trimming and J lost 5 bases, with 18 bases between them. CDR3 sequence: CASWPAELSETQYF. For the CDR3, the DNA is TGTGCCAGCTGGCCAGCCGAGTTATCGGAGACCCAGTACTTC.

V gene TRBV5-6 combines with J gene TRBJ2-7; D is perhaps TRBD2 (6 bases). Germline CDR1 SGHDT, CDR2 YYEEEE. The germline V and J ends were trimmed by 4 bases and 1 base, with 15 bases remaining between them. CDR3 size: 15 residues. The CDR3 nucleotides read TGTGCCAGCAGCGTAAGGGGCGCGGGATCCTACGAGCAGTACGTC. It yields the protein CASSVRGAGSYEQYV.

The chain carries TRBV6-1 and TRBJ2-2; 12 bases are shared with TRBD2. Germline V gives CDR1 MNHNS, CDR2 SASEGT. V lost 0 bases to trimming and J lost 9 bases; unmatched junction nucleotides: 8. The CDR3 has 17 amino acids. CDR3 bases: TGTGCCAGCAGTGAAGCCGCGCTAGCGGGGGGGAAGCGGGAGCTGTTTTTT. Protein product: CASSEAALAGGKRELFF.

This clone was observed a few times. The V gene is TRBV25-1, the J gene TRBJ1-2, with a weak D call TRBD1 (5 bases). Between the trimmed V and J ends, which lost 8 bases and 3 bases, there was a span of 13 bases. The CDR3 has 13 amino acids. Germline V gives CDR1 MGHDK, CDR2 SYGVNS. CDR3 sequence reads: CASAGDYDYGYTF. CDR3 in DNA: TGTGCCAGCGCCGGGGACTACGACTATGGCTACACCTTC.

This sequence joins TRBV7-2 and TRBJ2-3; the match to TRBD2 covers 8 bases. From germline, CDR1 is SGHTA and CDR2 FQGNSA. The V segment lost 1 base and the J segment 4 bases; nucleotides outside the gene matches: 7. This CDR3 is 16 amino acids long. CDR3 coding DNA: TGTGCCAGCAGCTTAGTCTCGGGGGGGGCTTCAGATACGCAGTATTTT. Protein: CASSLVSGGASDTQYF.

The J gene is TRBJ2-7, the V gene TRBV11-2; D unresolved. V lost 2 bases and J 1 base, leaving 12 bases between the germline ends. From germline, CDR1 is SGHAT and CDR2 FQNNGV. The CDR3 contains 15 residues. This CDR3 is CASSLMAVPSYEQYF. In nucleotides, the CDR3 is TGTGCCAGCAGCTTAATGGCAGTTCCATCCTACGAGCAGTACTTC.

This chain links TRBV11-2 with TRBJ1-2, with D uncertain. Germline assignment: CDR1 SGHAT and CDR2 FQNNGV. V lost 5 bases and J lost 8, with 12 bases in between. The CDR3 length is 12 residues. CDR3 coding DNA: TGTGCCAGCAGCACGCGGACGCACGGCTACACCTTC. Protein: CASSTRTHGYTF.

The chain recombines TRBV5-4 with TRBJ2-7; D call uncertain. Germline V gene lookup returns CDR1 SGHNT and CDR2 YYREEE (reference sequence). Trimming removed 0 bases at V and 2 bases at J, with 9 bases between. This CDR3 is built from 14 residues. CDR3 DNA sequence: TGTGCCAGCAGCTTGGGGGCAGCCGCCTACGAGCAGTACTTC. It is translated as CASSLGAAAYEQYF.

The chain joins TRBV5-5 to TRBJ1-2, with 7 nucleotides matching TRBD1. With 4 bases clipped from V and 2 bases from J, the junction kept 11 bases outside the gene matches. Germline-derived CDR1 and CDR2 are SGHKS and YYEKEE (reference sequence). The CDR3 loop spans 16 amino acids. CDR3 DNA: TGTGCCAGCAGCAGACTTCAGGGGGGCGCGAACTATGGCTACACCTTC. It translates to CASSRLQGGANYGYTF. Using reference TRBV5-5 and TRBJ1-2 for the parts outside the CDR3, the full variable domain is DAGVTQSPTHLIKTRGQQVTLRCSPISGHKSVSWYQQVLGQGPQFIFQYYEKEERGRGNFPDRFSARQFPNYSSELNVNALLLGDSALYLCASSRLQGGANYGYTFGSGTRLTVV.

The genes are TRBV21-1 and TRBJ1-1. TRBV21-1 is classified as a pseudogene. This CDR3 has 14 residues. The CDR3 DNA reads TGTGCCAGCAGCAAAGCAGGAAAGAACACTGAAGCTTTCTTT. Residues: CASSKAGKNTEAFF.

The chain employs TRBV2 and TRBJ1-1, with D tentatively TRBD1 (6 bases). Between the trimmed V and J ends, which lost 8 bases and 7 bases, there was a span of 8 bases. CDR3 size: 10 residues. Germline loops: CDR1 SNHLY, CDR2 FYNNEI. CDR3 sequence: CASGGSEAFF. The CDR3 coding sequence is TGTGCCAGCGGGGGCAGTGAAGCTTTCTTT.